Shown below are 3 T cell receptor beta chains from a single sample sequenced in a study of blood T cell repertoires in COVID-19. This table comes from immunoSEQ multiplex PCR, and its TCRdb copy is limited to in-frame clones, with some not included. The sample has 300,000 to 400,000 clones, roughly 90% seen once. Sequencing was done on a sample of peripheral blood. The source of these receptors is a man aged 30-40 years with COVID-19, enrolled during active disease.

The chain's CDR3 is CASSPTPASGNTDTQYF. CDR3 nucleotide sequence: TGTGCCAGCAGCCCCACCCCAGCTAGCGGGAACACAGATACGCAGTATTTT. The chain couples TRBV11-2 to TRBJ2-3; 9 nucleotides align to TRBD2. The V gene's germline CDR1 is SGHAT and CDR2 FQNNGV. V trimming: 5 bases; J trimming: 2 bases; junction bases outside the gene matches: 11. The CDR3 extends over 17 amino acids.

The chain is built from TRBV20-1 and TRBJ1-2; the D gene is possibly TRBD1 (5 bases). Between the trimmed V and J ends, which lost 4 bases and 8 bases, there was a span of 11 bases. The germline CDR1 and CDR2 sequences are DFQATT and SNEGSKA (reference sequence). The CDR3 has 11 amino acids. CDR3 residues: CSATRGGGYTF. Written as DNA, the CDR3 is TGCAGTGCTACCCGTGGGGGGGGCTACACCTTC.

The chain has TRBV5-1 and TRBJ2-4, with TRBD2 as a possible D gene (5 bases). The CDR3 is 16 amino acids. Germline CDR1 and CDR2: SGHRS and YFSETQ. V lost 4 bases to trimming and J lost 0 bases, with 14 bases between them. The CDR3 coding sequence is TGCGCCAGCAGCCCTCTAGAAGGGAGAGCCAAAAACATTCAGTACTTC. As protein: CASSPLEGRAKNIQYF. The variable domain in full, with the rest retrieved from reference TRBV5-1 and TRBJ2-4, is KAGVTQTPRYLIKTRGQQVTLSCSPISGHRSVSWYQQTPGQGLQFLFEYFSETQRNKGNFPGRFSGRQFSNSRSEMNVSTLELGDSALYLCASSPLEGRAKNIQYFGAGTRLSVL.